A selection of T cell receptor beta chains follows, all from one sample in a study of blood T cell repertoires in COVID-19. The data were produced by immunoSEQ multiplex PCR, yet TCRdb's version contains in-frame clones alone and is incomplete. Of about 310,000 clones in the sample, 89% were seen once. The specimen was PBMCs or T cells enriched from blood (not recorded which). The receptors were sampled from a woman aged 25 to 39 who had recovered from COVID-19. The CDR3 runs from the conserved cysteine through the conserved F or W. D genes are given only for firm matches. Expanded clones are given a class, and other clones once, few, many or no size at all.

V	J	D	size	DNA	CDR3
TRBV18	TRBJ2-7	TRBD2	-	TGTGCCAGCTCACCGAGAGAACTAGCGGGAGGGCTCGGCGAGCAGTACTTC	CASSPRELAGGLGEQYF
TRBV6-2/TRBV6-3	TRBJ1-5	-	-	TGTGCCAGCAGCAGACGGGAGAATCAGCCCCAGCATTTT	CASSRRENQPQHF
TRBV7-9	TRBJ2-7	-	-	TGTGCCAGCAGTTGGTTCCGCAACAACAGGTACGAGCAGTACTTC	CASSWFRNNRYEQYF
TRBV5-1	TRBJ1-4	TRBD1	-	TGCGCCAGCAGCTTGGTCTTCAGGGGGCTGGGAGAAAAACTGTTTTTT	CASSLVFRGLGEKLFF
TRBV2	TRBJ2-7	TRBD2	-	TGTGCCAGCGGCGGGAGTGGCGACGAGCAGTACTTC	CASGGSGDEQYF
TRBV6-5	TRBJ2-5	-	-	TGTGCCAGCTCCGCGGGTCGTCGAGAGACCCAGTACTTC	CASSAGRRETQYF
TRBV10-3	TRBJ2-1	TRBD2	-	TGTGCCATCAGGAGCGGGAGAGGGATCAATGAGCAGTTCTTC	CAIRSGRGINEQFF
TRBV3-1/TRBV3-2	TRBJ2-2	-	-	TGTGCCAGCAGCCAAGAGGGGGCAGGCACCGGGGAGCTGTTTTTT	CASSQEGAGTGELFF
TRBV9	TRBJ2-3	-	-	TGTGCCAGCAGCGTGAATGGCGGTCCTAGCACAGATACGCAGTATTTT	CASSVNGGPSTDTQYF
TRBV13	TRBJ2-1	-	-	TGTGCCAGCAGCTTACCCGGTCACAATGAGCAGTTCTTC	CASSLPGHNEQFF
TRBV10-3	TRBJ1-1	-	-	TGTGCCATCAGTGACCTCGGGGGGGCTCCGAACACTGAAGCTTTCTTT	CAISDLGGAPNTEAFF
TRBV4-3	TRBJ2-5	-	-	TGCGCCAGCAGCCAAGCGCCTGCTTGGTGGGAGCTCGAGACCCAGTACTTC	CASSQAPAWWELETQYF
TRBV7-2	TRBJ1-5	-	few	TGTGCCAGCAGCTTACCAGGGAATCAGCCCCAGCATTTT	CASSLPGNQPQHF
TRBV7-2	TRBJ1-2	-	once	TGTGCCAGCAGCTTAGAGGGGGGGCGAGGGTATGGCTACACCTTC	CASSLEGGRGYGYTF
TRBV7-3	TRBJ2-1	TRBD2	-	TGTGCCAGCAGCTTAAGTCCGGGAGGGCTCTATGAGCAGTTCTTC	CASSLSPGGLYEQFF
TRBV19	TRBJ2-1	TRBD2	-	TGTGCCACCGGGACTAGCGGGAGCTCCTACAATGAGCAGTTCTTC	CATGTSGSSYNEQFF
TRBV5-8	TRBJ1-1	-	-	TGTGCCAGCAGCTTGTATTGGAACACTGAAGCTTTCTTT	CASSLYWNTEAFF
TRBV10-3	TRBJ2-3	TRBD2	-	TGTGCCATCAGTGCCGGGACTAGCGGGCGCCCCGCAGATACGCAGTATTTT	CAISAGTSGRPADTQYF
TRBV24-1	TRBJ2-5	-	-	TGTGCCACCAGTGACCCGGGACACCAGAAAGAGACCCAGTACTTC	CATSDPGHQKETQYF
TRBV4-1	TRBJ2-5	-	-	TGCGCCAGCAGCCAAGAACCTACAGCCCAAGAGACCCAGTACTTC	CASSQEPTAQETQYF
TRBV5-1	TRBJ2-3	TRBD2	-	TGCGCCAGCAGCCGATCCGGGACAGGTTTTAGCGGGAGGGCCGTGGGCACAGATACGCAGTATTTT	CASSRSGTGFSGRAVGTDTQYF
TRBV5-4	TRBJ2-7	TRBD1	-	TGTGCCAGCAGCCTCGGACAGGGGATGTTGTACGAGCAGTACTTC	CASSLGQGMLYEQYF
TRBV11-2	TRBJ2-7	TRBD2	-	TGTGCCAGCAGCCTGGCGGGAGAGGGCTACGAGCAGTACTTC	CASSLAGEGYEQYF
TRBV6-5	TRBJ1-1	-	-	TGTGCCAGCAGCCGACGGGGGACTGAAGCTTTCTTT	CASSRRGTEAFF
TRBV12-3/TRBV12-4	TRBJ1-2	-	once	TGTGCCAGCAGTTTATCAGTCTATGGCTACACCTTC	CASSLSVYGYTF
TRBV2	TRBJ2-7	TRBD2	few	TGTGCCAGCAACCAGGGACTAGCGGGTTCCTACGAGCAGTACTTC	CASNQGLAGSYEQYF
TRBV7-2	TRBJ1-2	-	-	TGTGCCAGCAGCCAACAGGGCAACTATGGCTACACCTTC	CASSQQGNYGYTF
TRBV7-2	TRBJ1-1	-	-	TGTGCCAGCAGCTTAAGTAGAGGGAACCCTGAAGCTTTCTTT	CASSLSRGNPEAFF
TRBV5-4	TRBJ2-6	TRBD2	-	TGTGCCAGCAGCGCGGGGGGCAGAGGACCCTCTGGGGCCAACGTCCTGACTTTC	CASSAGGRGPSGANVLTF
TRBV4-1	TRBJ2-2	-	-	TGCGCCAGCAGCCTCGAGGGGGCGGGAGGGAACACCGGGGAGCTGTTTTTT	CASSLEGAGGNTGELFF
TRBV6-5	TRBJ2-2	-	once	TGTGCCAGCAGCCCAGGACTTCTCACCGGGGAGCTGTTTTTT	CASSPGLLTGELFF
TRBV5-1	TRBJ1-1	-	-	TGCGCCAGCAGCGGAACAGAGGGCACTGAAGCTTTCTTT	CASSGTEGTEAFF
TRBV19	TRBJ1-1	-	-	TGTGCCAGTAAACAACGGGAGGCTGACACTGAAGCTTTCTTT	CASKQREADTEAFF
TRBV10-3	TRBJ1-1	-	-	TGTGCCGTCGTATCAGGGTCTTCTAACGCAGGGATATTGGTCACTGAAGCTTTCTTT	CAVVSGSSNAGILVTEAFF
TRBV11-3	TRBJ2-1	TRBD2	-	TGTGCCAGCAGCGGGGGGGAAGGAGAGCAGTTCTTC	CASSGGEGEQFF
TRBV7-8	TRBJ2-1	-	-	TGTGCCAGCAGCTTACTTTTATACATACACAATGAGCAGTTCTTC	CASSLLLYIHNEQFF
TRBV3-1/TRBV3-2	TRBJ2-1	-	-	TGTGCCAGCAGCCAGCCCGGGGGATTGGGAAATGAGCAGTTCTTC	CASSQPGGLGNEQFF
TRBV7-2	TRBJ1-1	-	-	TGTGCCAGCAGCTTAGCTGGTGCGCTGAACACTGAAGCTTTCTTT	CASSLAGALNTEAFF
TRBV3-1/TRBV3-2	TRBJ2-2	-	-	TGTGCCAGCAGCCAAAGGGGTATGCGCACCGGGGAGCTGTTTTTT	CASSQRGMRTGELFF
TRBV5-1	TRBJ1-4	-	-	TGCGCCAGCAGCTTGACGAGATCGTCAGGATCTAATGAAAAACTGTTTTTT	CASSLTRSSGSNEKLFF
TRBV6-5	TRBJ2-7	-	once	TGTGCCAGCAGTTTCATCCGGGACAACTACGAGCAGTACTTC	CASSFIRDNYEQYF
TRBV14	TRBJ1-2	-	-	TGTGCCAGCAGCCAAGTGGGGGGACCAGACGGCTACACCTTC	CASSQVGGPDGYTF
TRBV5-5	TRBJ2-7	-	-	TGTGCCAGCAGCTTTAACTATGTCGCCGCACACGATTTCGAGCAGTACTTC	CASSFNYVAAHDFEQYF
TRBV6-2/TRBV6-3	TRBJ2-1	-	-	TGTGCCAGCAGCCTCCGACTCGACTCCAATGAGCAGTTCTTC	CASSLRLDSNEQFF
TRBV18	TRBJ2-3	TRBD1	-	TGTGCCAGCTCATCAGCCGGGACAGGGGGTACAGATACGCAGTATTTT	CASSSAGTGGTDTQYF
TRBV18	TRBJ2-7	TRBD2	-	TGTGCCAGCCGGACTAGCGGGTCCTCCTACGAGCAGTACTTC	CASRTSGSSYEQYF
TRBV5-8	TRBJ1-4	-	-	TGTGCCAGCAGCCCGACAACCCCTAATGAAAAACTGTTTTTT	CASSPTTPNEKLFF
TRBV18	TRBJ2-3	-	once	TGTGCCAGCTCACCACCTTCGAGGAGCCCAACCTACACAGATACGCAGTATTTT	CASSPPSRSPTYTDTQYF
TRBV5-1	TRBJ2-3	-	-	TGCGCCAGCAGCCCGGTAGGGGTGATGAGCACAGATACGCAGTATTTT	CASSPVGVMSTDTQYF